This TCR beta chain was sequenced in a study of PD-1 blockade in mismatch repair-deficient tumors (dated by TCRdb to about 2017). Regarding the study in general: The trial enrolled fewer than 90 consecutive patients with 12 to 13 mismatch repair-deficient cancer types between late 2013 and 2016, all previously treated and progressing. Deep sequencing of TCR CDR3 regions was used to track tumor-associated T cell clones in peripheral blood of patients responding to PD-1 blockade.

Turning to this clone: Its antigen is unknown. Base qualities are not provided; no much larger clone lies one nucleotide away.

What the study reported, not specific to this receptor: Clones residing in the tumor, which were often undetectable in blood before treatment, expanded quickly after pembrolizumab and then contracted, generally before radiologic responses.

The library was obtained by the immunoSEQ multiplex PCR assay. TCRdb limited this immuneACCESS table to in-frame rearrangements with V and J called. A share of clones is missing; checked studies link under half to unresolved V genes, and the rest is unexplained. The sample table shows 20,000 to 25,000 clones, and 84% are seen once. 17% of the sample is taken by the ten largest. Sequences SGHRS (CDR1) and YFSETQ (CDR2) are obtained from the germline V gene. The CDR3 goes from the cysteine to the phenylalanine over 14 residues. The entry retains the CDR3 DNA only, 42 bases that are in frame from base 1. Trimmed from V: 4 bases; trimmed from J: 8 bases; junction bases lacking a gene match: 3. Mismatch repair deficiency was established in every enrolled patient by polymerase chain reaction or immunohistochemistry. TCR sequencing was carried out for a few patients who responded to pembrolizumab therapy. The phase II trial prospectively tested pembrolizumab PD-1 blockade in advanced mismatch repair-deficient cancers regardless of tissue of origin. Peripheral blood T cell samples were gathered serially, both before PD-1 blockade started and at multiple time points afterward. Blood sampling times were reported as weeks after the first pembrolizumab dose.

The sequence was obtained from an adult with mismatch repair-deficient cancer. Here the sequenced sample was peripheral blood, taken 2 weeks after starting pembrolizumab. This chain is built from TRBV5-1 and TRBJ2-1; TRBD2 matches 13 bases in the middle. The base sequence is TGCGCCAGCAGCCTTGGGACTAGCGGGGATGAGCAGTTCTTC. Translated, it reads CASSLGTSGDEQFF.